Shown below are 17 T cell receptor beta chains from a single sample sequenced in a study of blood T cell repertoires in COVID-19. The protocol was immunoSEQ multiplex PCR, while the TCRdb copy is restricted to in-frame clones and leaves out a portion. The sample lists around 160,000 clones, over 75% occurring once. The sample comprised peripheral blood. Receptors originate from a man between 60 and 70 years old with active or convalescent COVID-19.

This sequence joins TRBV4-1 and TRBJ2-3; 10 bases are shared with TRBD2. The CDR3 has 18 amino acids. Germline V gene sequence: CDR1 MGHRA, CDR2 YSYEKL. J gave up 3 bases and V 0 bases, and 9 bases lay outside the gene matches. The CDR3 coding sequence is TGCGCCAGCAGCCAAGAAATTTGGATAGCGGGAGGAACAGATACGCAGTATTTT. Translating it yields CASSQEIWIAGGTDTQYF.

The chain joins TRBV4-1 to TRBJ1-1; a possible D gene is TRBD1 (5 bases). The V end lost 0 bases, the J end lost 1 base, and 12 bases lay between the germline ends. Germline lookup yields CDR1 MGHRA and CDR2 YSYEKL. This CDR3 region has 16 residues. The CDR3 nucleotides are TGCGCCAGCAGCCAAGAAACTCAAGACAGGAACACTGAAGCTTTCTTT. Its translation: CASSQETQDRNTEAFF.

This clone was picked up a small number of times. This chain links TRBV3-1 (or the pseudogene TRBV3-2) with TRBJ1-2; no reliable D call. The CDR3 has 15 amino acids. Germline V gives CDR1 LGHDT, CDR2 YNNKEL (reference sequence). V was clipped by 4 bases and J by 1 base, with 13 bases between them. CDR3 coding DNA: TGTGCCAGCAGCCCTACTTTGACTTATAACTATGGCTACACCTTC. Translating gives CASSPTLTYNYGYTF.

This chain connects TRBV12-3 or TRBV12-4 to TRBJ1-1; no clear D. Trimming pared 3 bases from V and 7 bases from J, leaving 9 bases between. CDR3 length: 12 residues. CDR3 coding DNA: TGTGCCAGCAGTTTGTACCGTAGTGAAGCTTTCTTT. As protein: CASSLYRSEAFF.

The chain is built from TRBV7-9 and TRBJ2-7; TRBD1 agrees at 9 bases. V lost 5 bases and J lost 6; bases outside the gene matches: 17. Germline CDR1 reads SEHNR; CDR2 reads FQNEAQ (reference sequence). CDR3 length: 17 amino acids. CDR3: CASSPDRGLGVIREQYF. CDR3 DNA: TGTGCCAGCAGCCCGGACAGGGGTTTGGGTGTTATTCGCGAGCAGTACTTC.

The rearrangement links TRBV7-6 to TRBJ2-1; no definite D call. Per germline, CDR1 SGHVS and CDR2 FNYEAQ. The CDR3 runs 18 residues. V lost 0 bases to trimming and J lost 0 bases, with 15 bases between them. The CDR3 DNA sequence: TGTGCCAGCAGCTTAGCGAGCCCGCTTCGGAGCTCCTACAATGAGCAGTTCTTC. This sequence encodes CASSLASPLRSSYNEQFF.

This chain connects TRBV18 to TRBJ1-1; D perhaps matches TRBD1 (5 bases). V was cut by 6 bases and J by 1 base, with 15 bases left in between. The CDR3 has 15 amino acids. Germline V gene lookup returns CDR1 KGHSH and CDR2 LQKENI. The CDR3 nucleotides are TGTGCCAGCTCTGGGGCTTGGGAGGGGAACACTGAAGCTTTCTTT. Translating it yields CASSGAWEGNTEAFF.

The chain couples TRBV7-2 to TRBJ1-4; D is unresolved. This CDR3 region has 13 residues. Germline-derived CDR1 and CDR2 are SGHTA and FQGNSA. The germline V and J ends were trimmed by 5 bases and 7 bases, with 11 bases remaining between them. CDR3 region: CASSPSGGEKLFF. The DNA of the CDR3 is TGTGCCAGCAGCCCCTCAGGTGGTGAAAAACTGTTTTTT.

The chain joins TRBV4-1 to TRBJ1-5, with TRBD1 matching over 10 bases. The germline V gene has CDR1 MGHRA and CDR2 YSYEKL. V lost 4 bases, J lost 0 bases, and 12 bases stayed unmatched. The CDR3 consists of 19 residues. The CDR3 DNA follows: TGCGCCAGCAGCCCAAACCCGGGACAGGGGTTTGATAGCAATCAGCCCCAGCATTTT. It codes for CASSPNPGQGFDSNQPQHF.

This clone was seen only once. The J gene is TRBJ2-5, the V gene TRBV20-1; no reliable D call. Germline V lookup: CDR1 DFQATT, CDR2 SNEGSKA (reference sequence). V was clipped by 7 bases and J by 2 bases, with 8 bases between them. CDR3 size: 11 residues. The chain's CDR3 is CSETPQETQYF. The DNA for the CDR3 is TGCAGTGAAACTCCTCAAGAGACCCAGTACTTC.

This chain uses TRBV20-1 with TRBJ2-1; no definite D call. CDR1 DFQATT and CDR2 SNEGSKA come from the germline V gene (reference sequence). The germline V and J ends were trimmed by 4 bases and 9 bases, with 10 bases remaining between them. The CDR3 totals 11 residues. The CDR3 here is CSAKLAVEQFF. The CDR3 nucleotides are TGCAGTGCTAAGTTAGCCGTTGAGCAGTTCTTC.

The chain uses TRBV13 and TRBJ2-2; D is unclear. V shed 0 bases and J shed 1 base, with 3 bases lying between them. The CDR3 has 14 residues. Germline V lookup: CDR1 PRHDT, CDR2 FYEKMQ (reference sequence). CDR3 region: CASSLGGNTGELFF. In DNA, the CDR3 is TGTGCCAGCAGCTTAGGCGGGAACACCGGGGAGCTGTTTTTT.

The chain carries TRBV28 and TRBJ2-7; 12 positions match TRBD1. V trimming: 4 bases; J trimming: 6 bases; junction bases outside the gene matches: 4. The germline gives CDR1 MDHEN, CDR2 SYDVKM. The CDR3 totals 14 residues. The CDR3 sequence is CASSSGQGAFEQYF. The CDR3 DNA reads TGTGCCAGCAGTTCGGGACAGGGGGCCTTCGAGCAGTACTTC.

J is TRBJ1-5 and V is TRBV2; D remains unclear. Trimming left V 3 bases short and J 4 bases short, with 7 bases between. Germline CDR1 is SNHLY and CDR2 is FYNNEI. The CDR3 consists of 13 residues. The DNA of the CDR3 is TGTGCCAGCAGTGATCAGGATAATCAGCCCCAGCATTTT. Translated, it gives CASSDQDNQPQHF.

The CDR3 loop reads CASSTGQGQETQYF. For the CDR3, the DNA is TGTGCCAGTAGTACCGGACAGGGCCAAGAGACCCAGTACTTC. The chain links TRBV19 to TRBJ2-5; TRBD1 matches at 8 bases. Germline V gene lookup returns CDR1 LNHDA and CDR2 SQIVND (reference sequence). The J segment lost 1 base and the V segment lost 4 bases, leaving 2 bases of the junction unmatched. The CDR3 spans 14 residues.

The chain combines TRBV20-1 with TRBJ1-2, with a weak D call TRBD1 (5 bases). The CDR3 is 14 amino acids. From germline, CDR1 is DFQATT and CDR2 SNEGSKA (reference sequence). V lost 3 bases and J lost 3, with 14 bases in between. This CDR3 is CSASRQGDDYGYTF. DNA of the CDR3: TGCAGTGCTAGTCGGCAGGGTGATGACTATGGCTACACCTTC.

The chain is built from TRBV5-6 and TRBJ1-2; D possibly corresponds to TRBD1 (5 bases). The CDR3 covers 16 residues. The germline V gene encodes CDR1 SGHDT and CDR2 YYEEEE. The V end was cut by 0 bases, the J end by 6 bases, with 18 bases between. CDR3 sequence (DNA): TGTGCCAGCAGCTTGGTGGTGCCCCCGGGGGGGGATGGCTACACCTTC. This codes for CASSLVVPPGGDGYTF.